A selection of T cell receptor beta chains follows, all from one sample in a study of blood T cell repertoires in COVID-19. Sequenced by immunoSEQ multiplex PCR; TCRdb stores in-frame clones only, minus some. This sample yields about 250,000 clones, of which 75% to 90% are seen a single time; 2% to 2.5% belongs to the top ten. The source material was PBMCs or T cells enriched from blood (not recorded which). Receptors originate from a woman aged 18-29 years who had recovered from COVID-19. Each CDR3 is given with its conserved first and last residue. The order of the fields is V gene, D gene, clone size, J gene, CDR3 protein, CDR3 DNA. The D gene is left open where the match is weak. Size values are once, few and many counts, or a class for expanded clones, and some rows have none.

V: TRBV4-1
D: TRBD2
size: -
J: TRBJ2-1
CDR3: CASSQTTSGGAGEQFF
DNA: TGCGCCAGCAGCCAGACGACTAGCGGGGGGGCAGGAGAGCAGTTCTTC

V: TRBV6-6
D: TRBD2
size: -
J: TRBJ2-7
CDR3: CASRLTSGTYEQYF
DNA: TGTGCCAGCAGATTGACTAGCGGGACCTACGAGCAGTACTTC

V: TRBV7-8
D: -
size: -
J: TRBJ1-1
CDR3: CASSLLFTEAFF
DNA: TGTGCCAGCAGCTTACTGTTCACTGAAGCTTTCTTT

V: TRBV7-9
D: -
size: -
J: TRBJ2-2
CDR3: CLAQEDSNTGELFF
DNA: TGTCTGGCACAGGAAGATTCGAACACCGGGGAGCTGTTTTTT

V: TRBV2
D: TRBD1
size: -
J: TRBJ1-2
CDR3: CASTFKTGGGYTF
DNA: TGTGCCAGCACTTTCAAAACAGGGGGCGGCTACACCTTC

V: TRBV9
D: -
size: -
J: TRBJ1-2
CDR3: CASSVDLTDGYTF
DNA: TGTGCCAGCAGCGTAGATCTGACAGACGGCTACACCTTC

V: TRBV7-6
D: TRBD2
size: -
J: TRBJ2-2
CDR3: CASSLALGRLAGNTGELFF
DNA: TGTGCCAGCAGCTTAGCGCTAGGCAGACTAGCGGGGAACACCGGGGAGCTGTTTTTT

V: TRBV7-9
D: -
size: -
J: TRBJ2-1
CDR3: CASSLAPGRGRYNEQFF
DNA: TGTGCCAGCAGCTTAGCGCCGGGGAGGGGGAGATACAATGAGCAGTTCTTC

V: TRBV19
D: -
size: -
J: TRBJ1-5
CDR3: CATLGGVGQPQHF
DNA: TGTGCCACTCTGGGGGGGGTTGGTCAGCCCCAGCATTTT

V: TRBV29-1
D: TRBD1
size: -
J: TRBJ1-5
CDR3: CSVQGGGNQPQHF
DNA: TGCAGCGTTCAGGGGGGAGGCAATCAGCCCCAGCATTTT

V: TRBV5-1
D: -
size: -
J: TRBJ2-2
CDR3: CASSLDRNTGELFF
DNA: TGCGCCAGCAGCTTGGACAGGAACACCGGGGAGCTGTTTTTT

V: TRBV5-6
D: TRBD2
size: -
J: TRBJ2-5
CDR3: CASSLEGRGGGTQYF
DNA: TGTGCCAGCAGCTTGGAGGGCCGGGGCGGGGGGACCCAGTACTTC

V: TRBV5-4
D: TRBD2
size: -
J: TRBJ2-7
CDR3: CASSSGLEGYEQYF
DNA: TGTGCCAGCAGCTCCGGACTAGAGGGCTACGAGCAGTACTTC

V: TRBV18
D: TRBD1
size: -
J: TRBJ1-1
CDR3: CASSPRGANTEAFF
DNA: TGTGCCAGCTCACCCAGGGGGGCGAACACTGAAGCTTTCTTT

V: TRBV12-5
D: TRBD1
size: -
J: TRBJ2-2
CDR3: CASGSPYRGVLTGELFF
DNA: TGTGCTAGTGGTTCACCGTACAGGGGGGTCCTCACCGGGGAGCTGTTTTTT

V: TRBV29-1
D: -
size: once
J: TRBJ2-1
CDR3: CSVAGQRRNEQFF
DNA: TGCAGCGTCGCGGGACAGCGTCGAAATGAGCAGTTCTTC

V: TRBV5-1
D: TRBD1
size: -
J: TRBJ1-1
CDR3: CASSWDRVEAFF
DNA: TGCGCCAGCAGCTGGGACAGGGTTGAAGCTTTCTTT

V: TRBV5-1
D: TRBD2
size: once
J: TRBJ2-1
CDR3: CASSWTSGGYNEQFF
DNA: TGCGCCAGCAGCTGGACTAGCGGGGGTTACAATGAGCAGTTCTTC

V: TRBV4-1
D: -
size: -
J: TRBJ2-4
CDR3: CASSQEGGLGAKNIQYF
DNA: TGCGCCAGCAGCCAAGAGGGGGGACTCGGAGCCAAAAACATTCAGTACTTC

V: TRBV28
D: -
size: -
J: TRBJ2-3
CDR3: CASSLSRSFTDTQYF
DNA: TGTGCCAGCAGTTTATCGCGGTCGTTCACAGATACGCAGTATTTT

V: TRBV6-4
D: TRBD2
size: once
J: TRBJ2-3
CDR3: CASSDSTSGGGTQYF
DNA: TGTGCCAGCAGTGACTCGACTAGCGGGGGGGGCACGCAGTATTTT

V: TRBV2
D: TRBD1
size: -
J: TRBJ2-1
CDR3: CASSDGTGYNEQFF
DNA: TGTGCCAGCAGTGACGGGACAGGGTACAATGAGCAGTTCTTC

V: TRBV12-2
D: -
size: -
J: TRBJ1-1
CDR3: CASRLGWGQDTEAFF
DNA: TGTGCAAGTCGCTTAGGTTGGGGGCAGGACACTGAAGCTTTCTTT

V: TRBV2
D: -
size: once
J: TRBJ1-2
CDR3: CASSEPVFGYTF
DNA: TGTGCCAGCAGCGAACCCGTTTTTGGCTACACCTTC

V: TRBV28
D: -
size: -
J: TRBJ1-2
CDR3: CASRRGADYGYTF
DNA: TGTGCCAGCCGTCGGGGTGCGGACTATGGCTACACCTTC

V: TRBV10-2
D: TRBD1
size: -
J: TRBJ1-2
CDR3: CASAGTGFNGYTF
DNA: TGCGCCAGCGCCGGGACAGGGTTTAATGGCTACACCTTC

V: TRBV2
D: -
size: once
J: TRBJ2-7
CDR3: CASRQDASYEQYF
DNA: TGTGCCAGCAGACAGGACGCCTCCTACGAGCAGTACTTC

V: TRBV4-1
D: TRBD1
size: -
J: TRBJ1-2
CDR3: CASSQDRGNSNYGYTF
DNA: TGCGCCAGCAGCCAGGACAGGGGCAACTCTAACTATGGCTACACCTTC

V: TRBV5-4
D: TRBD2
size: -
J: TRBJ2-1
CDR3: CASSTYSGGIYNEQFF
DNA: TGTGCCAGCAGCACTTATAGCGGGGGGATTTACAATGAGCAGTTCTTC

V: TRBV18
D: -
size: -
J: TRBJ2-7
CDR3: CASSPTTDYEQYF
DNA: TGTGCCAGCTCACCAACGACAGATTACGAGCAGTACTTC

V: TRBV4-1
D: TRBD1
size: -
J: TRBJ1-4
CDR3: CASSRGTGNEKLFF
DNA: TGCGCCAGCAGCCGAGGGACAGGTAATGAAAAACTGTTTTTT

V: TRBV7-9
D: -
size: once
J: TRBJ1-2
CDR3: CASSLSVDNGYTF
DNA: TGTGCCAGCAGCTTATCGGTCGATAATGGCTACACCTTC

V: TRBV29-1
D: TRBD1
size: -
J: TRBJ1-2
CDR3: CSVERDRKGGYTF
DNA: TGCAGCGTTGAAAGGGACAGGAAGGGTGGCTACACCTTC

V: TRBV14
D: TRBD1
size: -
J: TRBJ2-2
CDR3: CASRPGQGAPPGTGELFF
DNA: TGTGCCAGCAGGCCCGGACAGGGGGCACCTCCAGGGACCGGGGAGCTGTTTTTT

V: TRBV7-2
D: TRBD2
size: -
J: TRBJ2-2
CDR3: CASSLEPGLAGDGELFF
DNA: TGTGCCAGCAGCTTAGAGCCGGGACTAGCGGGGGACGGGGAGCTGTTTTTT

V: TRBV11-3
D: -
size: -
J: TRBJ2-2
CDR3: CASSLGPTGELFF
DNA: TGTGCCAGCAGCTTAGGGCCCACCGGGGAGCTGTTTTTT

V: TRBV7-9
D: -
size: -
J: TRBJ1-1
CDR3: CASSLVSEAFF
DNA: TGTGCCAGCAGCTTGGTGAGTGAAGCTTTCTTT

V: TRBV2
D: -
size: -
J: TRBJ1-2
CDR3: CASSRGREDYGYTF
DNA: TGTGCCAGCTCCCGTGGCAGGGAAGACTATGGCTACACCTTC

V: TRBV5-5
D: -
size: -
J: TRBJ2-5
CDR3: CASSLDRQETQYF
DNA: TGTGCCAGCAGCCTGGACAGACAAGAGACCCAGTACTTC

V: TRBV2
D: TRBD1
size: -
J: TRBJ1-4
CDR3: CASSMDRVGANEKLFF
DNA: TGTGCCAGCAGTATGGACAGGGTAGGAGCTAATGAAAAACTGTTTTTT

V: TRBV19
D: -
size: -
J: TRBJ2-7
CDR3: CASSMRRGPYEQYF
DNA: TGTGCCAGTAGTATGAGGCGGGGACCCTACGAGCAGTACTTC

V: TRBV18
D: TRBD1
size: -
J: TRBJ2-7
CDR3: CASSPGTGGNEQYF
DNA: TGTGCCAGCTCACCAGGGACAGGGGGTAACGAGCAGTACTTC

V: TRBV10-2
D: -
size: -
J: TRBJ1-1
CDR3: CASSVQMNTEAFF
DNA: TGCGCCAGCAGTGTCCAAATGAACACTGAAGCTTTCTTT

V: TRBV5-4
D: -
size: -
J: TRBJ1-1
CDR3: CASTPRFAALGTEAFF
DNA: TGTGCCAGCACCCCAAGGTTTGCGGCCCTGGGCACTGAAGCTTTCTTT

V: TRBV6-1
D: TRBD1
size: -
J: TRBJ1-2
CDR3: CASSEMSTGTNYGYTF
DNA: TGTGCCAGCAGTGAGATGTCGACAGGGACTAACTATGGCTACACCTTC

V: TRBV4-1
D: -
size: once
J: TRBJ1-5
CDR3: CASSQTANQPQHF
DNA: TGCGCCAGCAGCCAGACAGCAAATCAGCCCCAGCATTTT

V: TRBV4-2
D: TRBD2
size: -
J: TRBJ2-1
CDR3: CASSQDQVIASLAGVGEQFF
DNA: TGTGCCAGCAGCCAAGATCAGGTAATAGCGAGCCTAGCGGGGGTGGGGGAGCAGTTCTTC

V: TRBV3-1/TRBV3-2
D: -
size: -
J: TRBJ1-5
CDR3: CASSQDVGGHQPQHF
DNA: TGTGCCAGCAGCCAAGACGTGGGCGGGCATCAGCCCCAGCATTTT

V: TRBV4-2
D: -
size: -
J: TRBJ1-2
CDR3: CASSQDSRQYGYTF
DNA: TGTGCCAGCAGCCAGGACAGCCGGCAGTATGGCTACACCTTC

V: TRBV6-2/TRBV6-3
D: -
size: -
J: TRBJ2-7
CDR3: CASSYTGDSTYEQYF
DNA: TGTGCCAGCAGTTACACGGGGGACTCTACCTACGAGCAGTACTTC

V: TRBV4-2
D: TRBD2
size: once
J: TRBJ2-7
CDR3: CASSHPTLGTSGGGPYEQYF
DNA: TGTGCCAGCAGCCACCCAACCCTCGGGACTAGCGGGGGGGGCCCCTACGAGCAGTACTTC

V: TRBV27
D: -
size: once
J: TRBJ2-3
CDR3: CASSYRARDTQYF
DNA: TGTGCCAGCAGTTACAGGGCCCGCGATACGCAGTATTTT

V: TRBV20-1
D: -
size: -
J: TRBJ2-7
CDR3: CSAPEGYEQYF
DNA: TGCAGTGCGCCGGAGGGGTACGAGCAGTACTTC

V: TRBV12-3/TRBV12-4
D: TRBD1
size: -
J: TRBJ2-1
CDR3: CASSGTGFNEQFF
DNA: TGTGCCAGCAGTGGGACAGGGTTCAATGAGCAGTTCTTC

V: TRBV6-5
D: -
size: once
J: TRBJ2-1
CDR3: CAIAPGLQFF
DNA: TGTGCCATAGCTCCGGGTCTTCAGTTCTTC

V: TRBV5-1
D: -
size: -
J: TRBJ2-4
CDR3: CASSPTGGALAKNIQYF
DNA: TGCGCCAGCAGCCCCACAGGGGGGGCTCTAGCCAAAAACATTCAGTACTTC

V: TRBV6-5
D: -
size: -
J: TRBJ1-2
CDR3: CASSYQGGYTF
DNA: TGTGCCAGCAGTTACCAGGGTGGCTACACCTTC

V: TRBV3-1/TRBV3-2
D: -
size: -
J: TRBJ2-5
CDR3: CASSQVIDQETQYF
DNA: TGTGCCAGCAGCCAAGTAATAGACCAAGAGACCCAGTACTTC